This passage covers 7 T cell receptor beta chains from one sample sequenced in a study of blood T cell repertoires in COVID-19. Measured with immunoSEQ multiplex PCR; TCRdb has only the in-frame clones, and not every one. This table holds around 260,000 clones, roughly 85% found once. The sequenced sample consisted of peripheral blood. The origin of the receptors is a woman in her 30s with active or convalescent COVID-19.

The genes are TRBV7-3 and TRBJ2-1; D remains ambiguous. The CDR3 is made up of 15 amino acids. Trimming cost V 5 bases and J 3 bases, with 14 bases left between them. From germline, CDR1 is SGHTA and CDR2 FQGTGA. CDR3 DNA: TGTGCCAGCAGCATCTACTCCGCCGGCTACAATGAGCAGTTCTTC. This codes for CASSIYSAGYNEQFF.

The chain carries TRBV6-6 and TRBJ1-6; D not certain. This CDR3 region has 16 residues. V was clipped by 0 bases and J by 6 bases, with 12 bases between them. Germline CDR1 MNHNY, CDR2 SVGAGI (reference sequence). The CDR3 sequence is CASSYSVSVPNSPLHF. Written as DNA, the CDR3 is TGTGCCAGCAGTTACTCCGTGAGTGTTCCTAATTCACCCCTCCACTTT.

The chain employs TRBV2 and TRBJ1-6; 7 nucleotides agree with TRBD1. Germline V gene data show CDR1 as SNHLY and CDR2 as FYNNEI. V was pared by 6 bases and J by 8 bases, with 7 bases of the junction left unmatched. The CDR3 consists of 14 residues. CDR3 bases: TGTGCCAGCAGCGCCCGGGACAGCCATTCACCCCTCCACTTT. This translates into CASSARDSHSPLHF. Together with reference TRBV2 and TRBJ1-6, the CDR3 gives the full variable domain: EPEVTQTPSHQVTQMGQEVILRCVPISNHLYFYWYRQILGQKVEFLVSFYNNEISEKSEIFDDQFSVERPDGSNFTLKIRSTKLEDSAMYFCASSARDSHSPLHFGNGTRLTVT.

The J gene is TRBJ2-3, the V gene TRBV13; 12 bases align to TRBD2. CDR3 length: 15 residues. After removal of 5 bases from V and 3 bases from J, the junction contained 3 bases not matched to a gene. Germline CDR1 is PRHDT and CDR2 is FYEKMQ (reference sequence). The CDR3 here is CASSITSGGTDTQYF. In nucleotides, the CDR3 is TGTGCCAGCAGCATAACTAGCGGGGGGACAGATACGCAGTATTTT.

The chain joins TRBV14 to TRBJ1-2, with TRBD1 as a possible D gene (5 bases). Germline V gives CDR1 SGHDN, CDR2 FVKESK. The CDR3 length is 13 residues. V shed 6 bases and J shed 8 bases, with 16 bases lying between them. In DNA, the CDR3 is TGTGCCAGCAGGTCATCGGGACTTCGGGGCTACACCTTC. Its translation: CASRSSGLRGYTF.

This chain joins TRBV4-2 and TRBJ1-2; D is possibly TRBD1 (5 bases). Trimming removed 0 bases at V and 0 bases at J, with 11 bases between. Per the germline V gene, CDR1 is LGHNA and CDR2 is YNFKEQ. The CDR3 extends over 16 amino acids. CDR3 in amino acids: CASSQEGTGPNYGYTF. CDR3 nucleotides: TGTGCCAGCAGCCAAGAGGGCACAGGTCCTAACTATGGCTACACCTTC.

This clone was observed a few times. This chain links TRBV5-1 with TRBJ1-6, with 10 bases aligning to TRBD1. This CDR3 has 14 residues. Germline V gene sequence: CDR1 SGHRS, CDR2 YFSETQ. J gave up 8 bases and V 2 bases, and 1 base lay outside the gene matches. CDR3 bases: TGCGCCAGCAGCTTAGGGACAGGGGATTCACCCCTCCACTTT. Amino acids: CASSLGTGDSPLHF.